This TCR beta chain was obtained from a study of T cells in Graves' hyperthyroidism and ophthalmopathy. About the study: Peripheral blood was secured at the point of initial diagnosis, before any treatment.

General study findings and limits: Among clonotypes expanded in thyroid above 0.001, most were also found in blood. Ophthalmopathy, as predicted by the model, came a median 6.5 months after the prediction.

The CDR3 loop spans 11 amino acids. V was trimmed by 5 bases and J by 10 bases, leaving 9 bases between them. Germline loops: CDR1 SGHAT, CDR2 FQNNGV. A roughly 10 ml volume of fresh peripheral blood provided the PBMCs. Amplified TCR beta CDR3 regions came from RNA transcripts. First-round RT-PCR of the TCR CDR3 relied on the HTBI primer set. A single record per CDR3 protein comes from TCRdb applying MiXCR to the multiplex PCR reads. The repertoire holds 300,000 to 450,000 distinct CDR3 sequences, with over 11% as singletons. This clonotype showed up many times. Its target is not known. V usage is TRBV11-2 and J usage is TRBJ2-1; D remains unclear. This TCR came from a woman in her fifties or sixties with Graves' hyperthyroidism. Sample: blood. The CDR3 DNA reads TGTGCCAGCAGCCCGCTCCGGGAGCAGTTCTTC. Translated: CASSPLREQFF. Combining the CDR3 with reference TRBV11-2 and TRBJ2-1 gives the whole variable domain EAGVAQSPRYKIIEKRQSVAFWCNPISGHATLYWYQQILGQGPKLLIQFQNNGVVDDSQLPKDRFSAERLKGVDSTLKIQPAKLEDSAVYLCASSPLREQFFGPGTRLTVL.